This TCR beta chain was sequenced for a study of somatic mutations in cytotoxic T cells in rheumatoid arthritis. Points from the study as a whole: Rheumatoid arthritis patients were compared with age-matched healthy controls, and their CD8+ T-cell clonality did not differ significantly. The study found that the largest CD8+ clone exceeded 20% of CD8+ cells in about an eighth of the roughly 60 patients.

This clone was picked up a small number of times. The antigen remains undetermined. Profiling relied on immunoSEQ multiplex PCR, and the TCRdb table lists in-frame clones only, not all of them. Of around 13,000 clones in the sample, 65% to 85% were seen once. CDR3 length equals 13 residues. V lost 8 bases and J lost 5; bases outside the gene matches: 5. Germline values: CDR1 MRHNA, CDR2 SNTAGT. This rearrangement joins TRBV6-4 to TRBJ2-1, with 8 nucleotides matching TRBD2. Sample: CD8+ T cells sorted from blood. The TCR was taken from an adult with rheumatoid arthritis. CDR3 region: CASSAGGHNEQFF. The CDR3 DNA is TGTGCCAGCTCGGCGGGAGGCCACAATGAGCAGTTCTTC.